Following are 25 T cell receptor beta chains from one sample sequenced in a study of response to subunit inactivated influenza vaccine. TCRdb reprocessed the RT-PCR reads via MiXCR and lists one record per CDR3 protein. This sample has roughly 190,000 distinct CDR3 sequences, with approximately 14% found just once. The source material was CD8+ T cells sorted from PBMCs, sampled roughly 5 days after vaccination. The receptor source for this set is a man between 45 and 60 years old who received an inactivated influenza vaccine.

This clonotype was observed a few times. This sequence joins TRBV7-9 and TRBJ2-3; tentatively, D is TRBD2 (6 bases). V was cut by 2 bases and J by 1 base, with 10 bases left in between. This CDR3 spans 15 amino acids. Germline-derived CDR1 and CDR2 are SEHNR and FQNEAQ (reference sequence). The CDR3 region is CASSLPGGRTDTQYF. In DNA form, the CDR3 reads TGTGCCAGCAGCTTACCCGGGGGACGCACAGATACGCAGTATTTT.

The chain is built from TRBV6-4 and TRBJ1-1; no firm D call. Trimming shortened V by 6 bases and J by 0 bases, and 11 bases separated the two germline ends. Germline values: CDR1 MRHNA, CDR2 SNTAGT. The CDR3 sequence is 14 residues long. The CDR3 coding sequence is TGTGCCAGCAGGACAACGAACATGAACACTGAAGCTTTCTTT. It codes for CASRTTNMNTEAFF.

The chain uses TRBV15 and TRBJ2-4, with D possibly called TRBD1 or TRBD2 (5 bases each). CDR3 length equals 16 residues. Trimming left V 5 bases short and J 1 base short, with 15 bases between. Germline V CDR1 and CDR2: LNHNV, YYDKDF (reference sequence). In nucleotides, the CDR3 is TGTGCCACCAGCTCAGTTAGGGGACCGGCCAAAAACATTCAGTACTTC. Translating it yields CATSSVRGPAKNIQYF. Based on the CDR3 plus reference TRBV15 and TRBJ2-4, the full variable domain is DAMVIQNPRYQVTQFGKPVTLSCSQTLNHNVMYWYQQKSSQAPKLLFHYYDKDFNNEADTPDNFQSRRPNTSFCFLDIRSPGLGDTAMYLCATSSVRGPAKNIQYFGAGTRLSVL.

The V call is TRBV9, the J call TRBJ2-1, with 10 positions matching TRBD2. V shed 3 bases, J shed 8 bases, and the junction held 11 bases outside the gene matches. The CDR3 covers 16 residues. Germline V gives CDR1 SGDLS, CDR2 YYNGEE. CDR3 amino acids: CASSGGEREGLYEQFF. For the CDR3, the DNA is TGTGCCAGCAGCGGAGGGGAGCGGGAGGGCCTTTATGAGCAGTTCTTC.

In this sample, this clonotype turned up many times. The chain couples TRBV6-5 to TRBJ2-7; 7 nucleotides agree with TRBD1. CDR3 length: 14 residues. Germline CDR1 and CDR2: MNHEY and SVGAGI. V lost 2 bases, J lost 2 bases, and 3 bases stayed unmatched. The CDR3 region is CASSYRQGPYEQYF. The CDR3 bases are TGTGCCAGCAGTTACCGACAGGGTCCCTACGAGCAGTACTTC.

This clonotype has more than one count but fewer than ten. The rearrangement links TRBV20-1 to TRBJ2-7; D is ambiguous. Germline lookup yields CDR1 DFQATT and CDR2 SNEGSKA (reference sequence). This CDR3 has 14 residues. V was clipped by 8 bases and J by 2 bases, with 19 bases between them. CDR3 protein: CSTTPVVETYEQYF. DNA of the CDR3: TGCAGTACCACCCCCGTGGTAGAGACCTACGAGCAGTACTTC.

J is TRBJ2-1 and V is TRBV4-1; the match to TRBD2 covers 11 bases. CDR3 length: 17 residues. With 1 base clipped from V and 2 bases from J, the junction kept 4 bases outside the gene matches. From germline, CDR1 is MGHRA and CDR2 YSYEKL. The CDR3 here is CASSQGGGLAAYNEQFF. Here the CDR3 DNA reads TGCGCCAGCAGCCAAGGAGGGGGACTAGCGGCCTACAATGAGCAGTTCTTC.

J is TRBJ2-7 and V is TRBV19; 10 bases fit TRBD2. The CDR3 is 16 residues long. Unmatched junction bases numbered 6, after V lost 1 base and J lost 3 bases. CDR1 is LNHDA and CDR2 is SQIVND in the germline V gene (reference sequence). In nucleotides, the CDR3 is TGTGCCAGTAGTATAGGGCTAGCGGGAGAGCTCTACGAGCAGTACTTC. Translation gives CASSIGLAGELYEQYF.

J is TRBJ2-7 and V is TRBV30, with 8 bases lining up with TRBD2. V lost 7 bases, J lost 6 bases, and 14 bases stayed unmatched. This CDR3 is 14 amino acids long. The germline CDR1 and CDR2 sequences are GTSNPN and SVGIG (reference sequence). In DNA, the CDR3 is TGTGCCTCCCCGCGGGGGGCAGGAGGTTCCGAGCAGTACTTC. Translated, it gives CASPRGAGGSEQYF. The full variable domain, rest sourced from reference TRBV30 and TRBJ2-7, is SQTIHQWPATLVQPVGSPLSLECTVEGTSNPNLYWYRQAAGRGLQLLFYSVGIGQISSEVPQNLSASRPQDRQFILSSKKLLLSDSGFYLCASPRGAGGSEQYFGPGTRLTVT.

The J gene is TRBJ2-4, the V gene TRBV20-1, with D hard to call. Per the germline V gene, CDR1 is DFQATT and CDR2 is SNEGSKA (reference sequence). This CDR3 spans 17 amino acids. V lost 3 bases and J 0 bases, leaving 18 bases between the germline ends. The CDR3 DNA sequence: TGCAGTGCTAGCCTCCTACCCCCTCGGATAGCCAAAAACATTCAGTACTTC. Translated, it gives CSASLLPPRIAKNIQYF.

This chain's CDR3 is CASSSWDNYEQYF. The CDR3 DNA follows: TGTGCCAGCAGTTCTTGGGACAACTACGAGCAGTACTTC. This sequence joins TRBV7-9 and TRBJ2-7, with D maybe TRBD1 (6 bases). The V and J ends lost 6 bases and 3 bases respectively, with 12 bases between them. CDR3 length: 13 residues. The germline gives CDR1 SEHNR, CDR2 FQNEAQ (reference sequence).

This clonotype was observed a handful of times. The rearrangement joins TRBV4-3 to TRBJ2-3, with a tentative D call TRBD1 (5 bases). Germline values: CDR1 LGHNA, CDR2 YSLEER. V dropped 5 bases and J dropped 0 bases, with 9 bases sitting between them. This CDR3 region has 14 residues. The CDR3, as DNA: TGCGCCAGCAGCAAACAGGATAGCACAGATACGCAGTATTTT. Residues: CASSKQDSTDTQYF.

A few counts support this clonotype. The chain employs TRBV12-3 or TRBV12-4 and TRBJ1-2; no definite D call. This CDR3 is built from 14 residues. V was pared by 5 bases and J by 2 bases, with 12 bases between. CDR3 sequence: CASSDLLANYGYTF. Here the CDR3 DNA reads TGTGCCAGCAGTGATTTGTTGGCCAACTATGGCTACACCTTC.

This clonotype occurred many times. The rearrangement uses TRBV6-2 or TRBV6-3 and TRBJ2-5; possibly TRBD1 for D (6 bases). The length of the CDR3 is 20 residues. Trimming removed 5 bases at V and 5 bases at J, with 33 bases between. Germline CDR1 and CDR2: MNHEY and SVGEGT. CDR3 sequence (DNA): TGTGCCAGCAGTCCACGATACTCCCCCAGCCGAGGCGCAGACAGGGAGACCCAGTACTTC. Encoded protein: CASSPRYSPSRGADRETQYF.

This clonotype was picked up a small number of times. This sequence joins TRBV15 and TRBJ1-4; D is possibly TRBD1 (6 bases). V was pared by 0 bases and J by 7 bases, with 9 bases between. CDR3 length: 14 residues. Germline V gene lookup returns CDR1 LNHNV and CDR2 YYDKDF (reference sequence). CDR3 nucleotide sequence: TGTGCCACCAGCAGAGAGGGGGCTGGTGAAAAACTGTTTTTT. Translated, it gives CATSREGAGEKLFF. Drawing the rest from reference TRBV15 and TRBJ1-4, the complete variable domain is DAMVIQNPRYQVTQFGKPVTLSCSQTLNHNVMYWYQQKSSQAPKLLFHYYDKDFNNEADTPDNFQSRRPNTSFCFLDIRSPGLGDTAMYLCATSREGAGEKLFFGSGTQLSVL.

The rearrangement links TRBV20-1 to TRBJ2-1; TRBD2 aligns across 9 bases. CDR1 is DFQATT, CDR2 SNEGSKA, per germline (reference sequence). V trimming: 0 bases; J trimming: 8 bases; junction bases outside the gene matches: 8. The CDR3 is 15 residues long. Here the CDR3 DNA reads TGCAGTGCTAGAGACGTAGCGGGAGTCGCGGATGAGCAGTTCTTC. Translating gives CSARDVAGVADEQFF.

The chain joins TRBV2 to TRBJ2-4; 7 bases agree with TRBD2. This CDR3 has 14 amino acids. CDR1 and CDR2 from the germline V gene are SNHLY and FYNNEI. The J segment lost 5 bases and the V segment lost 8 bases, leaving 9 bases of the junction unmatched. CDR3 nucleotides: TGTGCCAGCCGGGGCTACGGACTAGAAAACATTCAGTACTTC. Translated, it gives CASRGYGLENIQYF.

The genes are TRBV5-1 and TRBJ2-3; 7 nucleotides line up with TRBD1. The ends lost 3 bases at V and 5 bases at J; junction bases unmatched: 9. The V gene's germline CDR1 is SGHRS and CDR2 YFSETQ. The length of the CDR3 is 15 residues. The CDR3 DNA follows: TGCGCCAGCAGCTACAGGGGACGGATAGGAGATACGCAGTATTTT. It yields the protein CASSYRGRIGDTQYF.

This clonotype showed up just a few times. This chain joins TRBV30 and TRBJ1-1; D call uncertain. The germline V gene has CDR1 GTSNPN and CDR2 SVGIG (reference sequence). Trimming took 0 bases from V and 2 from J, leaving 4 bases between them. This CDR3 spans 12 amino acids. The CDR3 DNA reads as TGTGCCTGGAGTGTCTCCAACACTGAAGCTTTCTTT. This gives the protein CAWSVSNTEAFF.

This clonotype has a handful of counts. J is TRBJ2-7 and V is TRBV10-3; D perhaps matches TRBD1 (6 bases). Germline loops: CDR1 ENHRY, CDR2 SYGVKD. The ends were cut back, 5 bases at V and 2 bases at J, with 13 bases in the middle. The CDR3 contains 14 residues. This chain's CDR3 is CAISTRTATYEQYF. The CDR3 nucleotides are TGTGCCATCAGTACAAGGACAGCAACCTACGAGCAGTACTTC.

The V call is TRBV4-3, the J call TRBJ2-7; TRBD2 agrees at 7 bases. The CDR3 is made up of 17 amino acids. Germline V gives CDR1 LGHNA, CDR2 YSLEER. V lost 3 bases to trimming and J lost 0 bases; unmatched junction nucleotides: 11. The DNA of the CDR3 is TGCGCCAGCAGCCAGGAGAAGGCGCTAGCGGCCTCCTACGAGCAGTACTTC. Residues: CASSQEKALAASYEQYF.

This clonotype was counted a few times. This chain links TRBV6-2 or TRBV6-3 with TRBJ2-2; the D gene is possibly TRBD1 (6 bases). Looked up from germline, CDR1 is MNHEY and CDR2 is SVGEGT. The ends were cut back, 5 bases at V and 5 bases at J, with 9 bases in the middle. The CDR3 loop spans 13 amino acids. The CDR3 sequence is CASSNRETGELFF. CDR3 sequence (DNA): TGTGCCAGCAGTAACAGGGAGACCGGGGAGCTGTTTTTT.

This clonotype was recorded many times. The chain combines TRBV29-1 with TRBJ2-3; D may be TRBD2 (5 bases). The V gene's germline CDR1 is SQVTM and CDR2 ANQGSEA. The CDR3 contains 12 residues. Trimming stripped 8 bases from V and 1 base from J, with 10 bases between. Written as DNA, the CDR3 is TGCAGCACTCGAGCGGGCACAGATACGCAGTATTTT. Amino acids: CSTRAGTDTQYF.

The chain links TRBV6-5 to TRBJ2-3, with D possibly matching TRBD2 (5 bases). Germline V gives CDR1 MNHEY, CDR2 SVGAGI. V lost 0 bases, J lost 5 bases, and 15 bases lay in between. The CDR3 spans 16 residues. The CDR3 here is CASSYSSEGNGDTQYF. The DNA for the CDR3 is TGTGCCAGCAGTTACTCGAGCGAGGGAAACGGAGATACGCAGTATTTT.

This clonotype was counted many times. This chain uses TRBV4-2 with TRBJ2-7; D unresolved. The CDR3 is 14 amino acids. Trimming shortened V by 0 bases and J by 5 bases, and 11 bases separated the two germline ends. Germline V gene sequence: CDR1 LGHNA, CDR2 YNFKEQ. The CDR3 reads CASSQEVSPHEQYF. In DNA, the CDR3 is TGTGCCAGCAGCCAAGAAGTATCCCCCCACGAGCAGTACTTC.